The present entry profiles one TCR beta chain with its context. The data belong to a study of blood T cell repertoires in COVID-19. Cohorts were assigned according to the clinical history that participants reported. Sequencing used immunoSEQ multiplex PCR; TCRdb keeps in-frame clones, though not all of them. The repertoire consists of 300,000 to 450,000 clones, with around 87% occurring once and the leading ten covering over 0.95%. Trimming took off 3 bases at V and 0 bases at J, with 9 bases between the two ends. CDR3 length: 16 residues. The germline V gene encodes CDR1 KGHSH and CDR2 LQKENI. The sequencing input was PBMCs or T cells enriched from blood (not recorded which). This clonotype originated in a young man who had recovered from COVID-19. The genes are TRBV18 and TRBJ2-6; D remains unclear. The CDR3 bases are TGTGCCAGCTCACCTGTGGGCGTCTCTGGGGCCAACGTCCTGACTTTC. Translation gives CASSPVGVSGANVLTF.